This T cell receptor (beta chain) is drawn from a study of control samples from healthy donors and cancer patients (dated by TCRdb to 2019 to 2021). Libraries came from the immunoSEQ multiplex PCR assay. TCRdb limited this immuneACCESS table to in-frame rearrangements with V and J called. A share of clones is missing; checked studies link under half to unresolved V genes, and the rest is unexplained. This sample is represented by some 250,000 clones; roughly four fifths of them were singletons. The top ten hold 10% to 15% of the sample. Comment on this clone: Its target antigen remains unknown. Per-nucleotide qualities are absent, and no much larger clonotype sits a single base away.

Sequenced input: PBMCs. The sequence derives from an older woman with lung cancer.

The bases are TGTGCCAGCAGTTTTGAGGTGGGCGAAAAACTGTTTTTT. This is translated as CASSFEVGEKLFF. The V gene is TRBV27 and the J gene is TRBJ1-4; no D gene can be assigned with confidence. Taken from the germline V gene (reference sequence), the CDR1 and CDR2 loops are MNHEY and SMNVEV. Counted from cysteine to phenylalanine, this CDR3 has 13 amino acids. Only CDR3 DNA is held: 39 bases, read in frame from base 1. Trimming takes 3 bases from V and 8 bases from J, and the germline ends sit 10 bases apart.